One T cell receptor beta chain is described in this entry. This entry comes from a study of T cell responses to AZD1222 COVID-19 vaccine. Between the trimmed V and J ends, which lost 7 bases and 4 bases, there was a span of 13 bases. Germline V lookup: CDR1 LNHDA, CDR2 SQIVND (reference sequence). This CDR3 comprises 14 residues. The protocol was immunoSEQ multiplex PCR, while the TCRdb copy is restricted to in-frame clones and leaves out a portion. This sample yields about 99,000 clones, of which approximately 89% are seen a single time; 6.5% to 10% belongs to the top ten. This TCR was sampled from an adult who received the AZD1222 COVID-19 vaccine. The specimen was peripheral blood, collected 28 days after the second AZD1222 dose. The chain joins TRBV19 to TRBJ2-2; weak D call: TRBD2 (5 bases). The CDR3 here is CASKRLASTGELFF. The DNA of the CDR3 is TGTGCCAGTAAGAGGCTAGCTAGCACCGGGGAGCTGTTTTTT.